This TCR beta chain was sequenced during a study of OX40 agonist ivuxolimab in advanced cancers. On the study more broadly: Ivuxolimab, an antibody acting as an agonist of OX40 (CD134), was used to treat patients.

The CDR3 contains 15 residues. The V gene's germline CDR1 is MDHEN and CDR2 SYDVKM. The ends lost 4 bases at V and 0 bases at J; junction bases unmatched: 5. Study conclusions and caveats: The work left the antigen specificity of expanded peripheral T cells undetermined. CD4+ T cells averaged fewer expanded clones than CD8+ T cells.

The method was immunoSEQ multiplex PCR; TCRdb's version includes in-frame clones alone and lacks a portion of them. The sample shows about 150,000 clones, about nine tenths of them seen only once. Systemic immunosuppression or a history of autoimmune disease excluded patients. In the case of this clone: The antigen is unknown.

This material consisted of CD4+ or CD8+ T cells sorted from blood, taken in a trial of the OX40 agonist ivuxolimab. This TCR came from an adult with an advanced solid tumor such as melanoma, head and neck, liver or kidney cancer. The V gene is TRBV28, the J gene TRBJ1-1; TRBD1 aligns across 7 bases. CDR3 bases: TGTGCCAGCAGTTCACTAGACAGGGTGAACACTGAAGCTTTCTTT. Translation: CASSSLDRVNTEAFF.